These 21 T cell receptor beta chains share one sample of origin, sequenced in a study of T cells after yellow fever vaccination. MiXCR, applied by TCRdb to the 5' RACE reads, yields one record per CDR3 protein. The sample records about 73,000 distinct CDR3 sequences, about 7.7% being singletons. Source: CD8+ T cells sorted from PBMCs, taken on the day of the yellow fever booster vaccination. The receptors were gathered from a man under 40 who received the YFV17D yellow fever vaccine.

V gene TRBV19 combines with J gene TRBJ1-5, with 7 bases fitting TRBD1. Germline CDR1 reads LNHDA; CDR2 reads SQIVND (reference sequence). The CDR3 has 16 residues. The V gene end was trimmed by 4 bases and the J gene end by 3 bases; junction bases not matched to a gene: 9. The CDR3 nucleotides are TGTGCCAGTAGTAGAATACAGGGGAGTACCAATCAGCCCCAGCATTTT. Translating gives CASSRIQGSTNQPQHF.

A few counts support this clonotype. This chain links TRBV7-9 with TRBJ2-2; weak D call: TRBD2 (6 bases). CDR3 size: 17 residues. V was pared by 5 bases and J by 1 base, with 17 bases between. Looked up from germline, CDR1 is SEHNR and CDR2 is FQNEAQ (reference sequence). The CDR3 is CASSLGAGWVNTGELFF. The CDR3 DNA reads as TGTGCCAGCAGCCTTGGTGCGGGATGGGTGAACACCGGGGAGCTGTTTTTT.

There are a few counts of this clonotype. The genes are TRBV7-9 and TRBJ2-3; 7 nucleotides line up with TRBD2. The CDR3 extends over 16 amino acids. J gave up 2 bases and V 2 bases, and 7 bases lay outside the gene matches. CDR1 is SEHNR, CDR2 FQNEAQ, per germline (reference sequence). The CDR3 DNA is TGTGCCAGCAGCTTACGGGTAGCGGGCCCCACAGATACGCAGTATTTT. This sequence encodes CASSLRVAGPTDTQYF.

This clonotype was detected ten times or more. This rearrangement joins TRBV7-6 to TRBJ2-1; 8 bases fit TRBD2. The germline V gene encodes CDR1 SGHVS and CDR2 FNYEAQ. The CDR3 has 15 amino acids. V was pared by 1 base and J by 4 bases, with 3 bases of the junction left unmatched. The CDR3 bases are TGTGCCAGCAGCTTAGTGGCGGGGGGATACAATGAGCAGTTCTTC. Encoded protein: CASSLVAGGYNEQFF.

This clonotype was recorded many times. The junction shows a germline mismatch at one end, possibly a read error. The chain employs TRBV3-1 and TRBJ2-1; D unclear. Germline lookup yields CDR1 LGHDT and CDR2 YNNKEL (reference sequence). The length of the CDR3 is 15 residues. The CDR3 nucleotides read TGTGCCAGCAGCGAAGACTGGGGTTCCTACAATGAGCAGTTCTTC. Protein product: CASSEDWGSYNEQFF.

This clonotype occurred a few times. The chain employs TRBV6-1 and TRBJ2-3, with 10 bases fitting TRBD2. Trimming at V came to 6 bases and at J to 3 bases, leaving 6 bases not matched to a gene. Looked up from germline, CDR1 is MNHNS and CDR2 is SASEGT. This CDR3 has 15 amino acids. CDR3 DNA: TGTGCCAGCAGCGCTAGCGGGAGAACGACAGATACGCAGTATTTT. Its protein is CASSASGRTTDTQYF.

The rearrangement uses TRBV11-1 and TRBJ2-1; tentatively, D is TRBD1 (5 bases). The CDR3 loop spans 18 amino acids. CDR1 and CDR2 (germline): SGHAT, FQDESV (reference sequence). The germline V and J ends were trimmed by 5 bases and 0 bases, with 20 bases remaining between them. The CDR3 sequence: CASSPPVDSPSSYNEQFF. As DNA, the CDR3 is TGTGCCAGCAGCCCCCCCGTAGACAGTCCCAGCTCCTACAATGAGCAGTTCTTC.

This clonotype was detected a few times. This chain connects TRBV7-3 to TRBJ1-1; D is ambiguous. V was cut by 0 bases and J by 1 base, with 3 bases left in between. The CDR3 has 13 amino acids. Looked up from germline, CDR1 is SGHTA and CDR2 is FQGTGA. CDR3 in amino acids: CASSLTRNTEAFF. The DNA of the CDR3 is TGTGCCAGCAGCTTAACCCGGAACACTGAAGCTTTCTTT.

This sequence joins TRBV29-1 and TRBJ2-1, with 14 bases fitting TRBD2. Germline values: CDR1 SQVTM, CDR2 ANQGSEA. The CDR3 contains 14 residues. Unmatched junction bases numbered 3, after V lost 6 bases and J lost 5 bases. CDR3 region: CSVAGLAGDNEQFF. The CDR3 DNA follows: TGCAGCGTCGCGGGACTAGCGGGGGACAATGAGCAGTTCTTC.

This clonotype was seen only a few times. The chain carries TRBV5-6 and TRBJ2-5; 8 nucleotides agree with TRBD2. J gave up 1 base and V 4 bases, and 9 bases lay outside the gene matches. Germline loops: CDR1 SGHDT, CDR2 YYEEEE. This CDR3 spans 16 amino acids. The CDR3 protein is CASSILAEGGQETQYF. The DNA for the CDR3 is TGTGCCAGCAGCATACTAGCGGAGGGGGGCCAAGAGACCCAGTACTTC.

This clonotype was found a few times. CDR3 DNA sequence: TGCAGCTTCTGGATTACAGGGATACAAGAGACCCAGTACTTC. Translating it yields CSFWITGIQETQYF. This chain connects TRBV29-1 to TRBJ2-5; TRBD1 is a possible D gene (6 bases). The germline gives CDR1 SQVTM, CDR2 ANQGSEA. V dropped 8 bases and J dropped 2 bases, with 18 bases sitting between them. CDR3 size: 14 residues.

This clonotype was observed a handful of times. The CDR3 loop is CSPKEGDYGYTF. DNA of the CDR3: TGCAGTCCTAAGGAGGGGGATTATGGCTACACCTTC. V gene TRBV20-1 combines with J gene TRBJ1-2; weak D call: TRBD1 (6 bases). The V end was cut by 8 bases, the J end by 5 bases, with 15 bases between. This CDR3 has 12 amino acids. Germline V lookup: CDR1 DFQATT, CDR2 SNEGSKA (reference sequence).

The genes are TRBV28 and TRBJ2-7; D is unclear. Germline loops: CDR1 MDHEN, CDR2 SYDVKM. The CDR3 contains 17 residues. V was shortened by 5 bases and J by 1 base, with 21 bases between the two germline ends. The DNA for the CDR3 is TGTGCCAGCAGTCCCGTATGGAGCGTAACTTCTTCCTACGAGCAGTACTTC. Amino acid sequence: CASSPVWSVTSSYEQYF.

Notes on this clonotype: A single base separates this from a much larger clone, so it may be a read error. This chain joins TRBV5-1 and TRBJ1-2, with unresolved D. Trimming left V 3 bases short and J 8 bases short, with 14 bases between. Germline V lookup: CDR1 SGHRS, CDR2 YFSETQ. The CDR3 runs 13 residues. CDR3 in DNA: TGCGCCAGCAGCTACACTTCACCGAGCGGCTACACCTTC. It translates to CASSYTSPSGYTF.

In this sample, this clonotype turned up many times. The rearrangement links TRBV20-1 to TRBJ1-1, with D uncertain. Germline CDR1 DFQATT, CDR2 SNEGSKA (reference sequence). Trimming removed 0 bases from V and 4 bases from J, with 9 bases in between. The CDR3 extends over 13 amino acids. The chain's CDR3 is CSAREGNPTEAFF. The CDR3 region has the DNA TGCAGTGCTAGAGAGGGGAATCCCACTGAAGCTTTCTTT.

J is TRBJ1-5 and V is TRBV9; 10 nucleotides agree with TRBD1. This CDR3 comprises 15 residues. Germline CDR1 is SGDLS and CDR2 is YYNGEE. Losses at the gene ends were 4 bases for V and 2 bases for J; bases not matched to a gene: 3. The CDR3 DNA sequence: TGTGCCAGCAGCAGGGGGACAGGGGGCAATCAGCCCCAGCATTTT. This codes for CASSRGTGGNQPQHF.

The chain employs TRBV20-1 and TRBJ1-2; D remains unclear. V lost 1 base to trimming and J lost 3 bases, with 21 bases between them. CDR1 and CDR2 (germline): DFQATT, SNEGSKA (reference sequence). The CDR3 has 17 amino acids. This chain's CDR3 is CSARGGTEGIEDYGYTF. DNA for the CDR3: TGCAGTGCTAGAGGGGGTACGGAGGGAATTGAGGACTATGGCTACACCTTC.

The V call is TRBV20-1, the J call TRBJ2-7; the match to TRBD2 covers 9 bases. Trimming removed 5 bases from V and 0 bases from J; junction bases left unmatched: 11. The germline CDR1 and CDR2 sequences are DFQATT and SNEGSKA (reference sequence). There are 16 residues in the CDR3. CDR3 nucleotides: TGCAGTGCTGGGCAGGGCGGGAGGGATAACTCCTACGAGCAGTACTTC. The encoded protein is CSAGQGGRDNSYEQYF.

This clonotype was detected a few times. V usage is TRBV2 and J usage is TRBJ2-2, with TRBD1 identical over 8 bases. The CDR3 is made up of 14 amino acids. Germline V gives CDR1 SNHLY, CDR2 FYNNEI. J lost 6 bases, V lost 7 bases, and 7 bases had no gene match. The CDR3 region has the DNA TGTGCCAGCACTGGGACAGGATATCCCGGGGAGCTGTTTTTT. It is translated as CASTGTGYPGELFF. Looking up the rest from reference TRBV2 and TRBJ2-2 gives the full variable domain: EPEVTQTPSHQVTQMGQEVILRCVPISNHLYFYWYRQILGQKVEFLVSFYNNEISEKSEIFDDQFSVERPDGSNFTLKIRSTKLEDSAMYFCASTGTGYPGELFFGEGSRLTVL.

The rearrangement uses TRBV11-2 and TRBJ2-1, with TRBD2 identical over 8 bases. CDR3 length: 13 amino acids. Germline V gene data show CDR1 as SGHAT and CDR2 as FQNNGV. The J segment lost 8 bases and the V segment lost 6 bases, leaving 6 bases of the junction unmatched. In DNA form, the CDR3 reads TGTGCCAGCAGTGACGGGGGGGGCCATGAGCAGTTCTTC. This codes for CASSDGGGHEQFF.

The genes are TRBV28 and TRBJ2-2; unclear D gene. Per germline, CDR1 MDHEN and CDR2 SYDVKM. V lost 6 bases, J lost 7 bases, and 6 bases lay in between. The CDR3 runs 11 residues. The CDR3 DNA is TGTGCCAGCAGGTTTATCGGGGAGCTGTTTTTT. This encodes CASRFIGELFF.